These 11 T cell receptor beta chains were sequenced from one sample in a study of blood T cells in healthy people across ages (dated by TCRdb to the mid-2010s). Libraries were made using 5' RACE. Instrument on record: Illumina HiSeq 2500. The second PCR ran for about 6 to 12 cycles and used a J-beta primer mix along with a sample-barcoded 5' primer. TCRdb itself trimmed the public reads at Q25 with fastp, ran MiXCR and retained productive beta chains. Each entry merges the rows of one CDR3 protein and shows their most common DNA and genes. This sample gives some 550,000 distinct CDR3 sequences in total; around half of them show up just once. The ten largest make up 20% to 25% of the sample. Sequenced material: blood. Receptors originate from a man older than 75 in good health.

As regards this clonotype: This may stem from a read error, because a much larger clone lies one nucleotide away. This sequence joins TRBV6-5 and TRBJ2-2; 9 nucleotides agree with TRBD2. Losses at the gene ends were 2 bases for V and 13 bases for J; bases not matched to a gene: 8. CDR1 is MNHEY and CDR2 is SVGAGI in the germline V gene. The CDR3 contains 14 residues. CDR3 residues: CASSYAGGPRGLFF. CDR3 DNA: TGTGCCAGCAGTTACGCGGGAGGGCCAAGGGGGCTGTTTTTT.

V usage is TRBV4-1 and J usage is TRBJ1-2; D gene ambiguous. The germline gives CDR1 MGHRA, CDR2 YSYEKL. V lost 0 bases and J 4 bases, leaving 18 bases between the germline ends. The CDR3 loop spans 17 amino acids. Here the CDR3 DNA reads TGCGCCAGCAGCCAAGAGCGTCAGACTACAGCGGTCTATGGCTACACCTTC. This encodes CASSQERQTTAVYGYTF.

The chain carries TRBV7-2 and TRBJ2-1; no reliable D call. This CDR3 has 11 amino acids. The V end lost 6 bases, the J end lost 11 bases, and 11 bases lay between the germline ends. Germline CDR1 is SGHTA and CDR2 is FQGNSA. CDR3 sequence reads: CASRLLGKQFF. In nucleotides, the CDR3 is TGTGCCAGCAGACTATTGGGGAAGCAGTTCTTC.

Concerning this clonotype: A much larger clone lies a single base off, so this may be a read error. CDR3: CASSQGSRTSTEAFF. CDR3 coding DNA: TGCGCCAGCAGCCAAGGGTCCAGAACTAGCACTGAAGCTTTCTTT. The genes are TRBV4-3 and TRBJ1-1; no definite D call. Germline CDR1 reads LGHNA; CDR2 reads YSLEER. This CDR3 region has 15 residues. V lost 1 base to trimming and J lost 4 bases, with 13 bases between them.

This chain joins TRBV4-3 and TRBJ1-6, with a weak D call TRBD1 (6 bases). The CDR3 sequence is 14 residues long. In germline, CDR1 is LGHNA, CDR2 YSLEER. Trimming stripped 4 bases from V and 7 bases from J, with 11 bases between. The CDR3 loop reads CASSPGTTNSPLHF. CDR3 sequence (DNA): TGCGCCAGCAGCCCAGGGACAACAAATTCACCCCTCCACTTT.

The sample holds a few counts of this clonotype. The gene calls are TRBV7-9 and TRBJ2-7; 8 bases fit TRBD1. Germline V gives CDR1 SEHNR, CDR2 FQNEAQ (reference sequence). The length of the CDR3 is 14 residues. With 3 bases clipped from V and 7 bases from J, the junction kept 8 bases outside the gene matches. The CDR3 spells CASSFQGAKTEQYF. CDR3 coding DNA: TGTGCCAGCAGCTTCCAGGGGGCCAAGACAGAGCAGTACTTC.

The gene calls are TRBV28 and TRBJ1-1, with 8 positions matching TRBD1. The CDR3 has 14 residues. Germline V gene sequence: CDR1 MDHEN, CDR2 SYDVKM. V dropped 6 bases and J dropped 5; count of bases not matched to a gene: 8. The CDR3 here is CASRETGVRTEAFF. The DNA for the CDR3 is TGTGCCAGCAGAGAGACAGGGGTTCGGACTGAAGCTTTCTTT.

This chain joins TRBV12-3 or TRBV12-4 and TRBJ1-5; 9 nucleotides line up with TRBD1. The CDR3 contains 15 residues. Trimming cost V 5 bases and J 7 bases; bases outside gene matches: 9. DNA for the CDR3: TGTGCCAGCAGTCCCACAGGGGGCGGTGTCCAGCCCCAGCATTTT. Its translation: CASSPTGGGVQPQHF.

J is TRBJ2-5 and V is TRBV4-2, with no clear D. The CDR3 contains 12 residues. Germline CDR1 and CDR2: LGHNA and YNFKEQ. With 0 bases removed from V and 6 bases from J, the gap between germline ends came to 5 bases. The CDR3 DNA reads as TGTGCCAGCAGCCAAGATTCCAAGACCCAGTACTTC. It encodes CASSQDSKTQYF.

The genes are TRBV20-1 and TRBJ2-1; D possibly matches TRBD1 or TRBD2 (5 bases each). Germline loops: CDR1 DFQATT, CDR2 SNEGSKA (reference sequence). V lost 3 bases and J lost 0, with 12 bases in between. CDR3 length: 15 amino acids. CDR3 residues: CSARGPGRSYNEQFF. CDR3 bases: TGCAGTGCTAGGGGACCGGGCCGCTCCTACAATGAGCAGTTCTTC.

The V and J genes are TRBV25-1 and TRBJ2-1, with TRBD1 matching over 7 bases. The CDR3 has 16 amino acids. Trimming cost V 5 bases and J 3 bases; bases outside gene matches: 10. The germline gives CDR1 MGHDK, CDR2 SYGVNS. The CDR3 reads CASSRDRPNLYNEQFF. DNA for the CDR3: TGTGCCAGCAGTAGGGACAGACCGAACCTCTACAATGAGCAGTTCTTC.